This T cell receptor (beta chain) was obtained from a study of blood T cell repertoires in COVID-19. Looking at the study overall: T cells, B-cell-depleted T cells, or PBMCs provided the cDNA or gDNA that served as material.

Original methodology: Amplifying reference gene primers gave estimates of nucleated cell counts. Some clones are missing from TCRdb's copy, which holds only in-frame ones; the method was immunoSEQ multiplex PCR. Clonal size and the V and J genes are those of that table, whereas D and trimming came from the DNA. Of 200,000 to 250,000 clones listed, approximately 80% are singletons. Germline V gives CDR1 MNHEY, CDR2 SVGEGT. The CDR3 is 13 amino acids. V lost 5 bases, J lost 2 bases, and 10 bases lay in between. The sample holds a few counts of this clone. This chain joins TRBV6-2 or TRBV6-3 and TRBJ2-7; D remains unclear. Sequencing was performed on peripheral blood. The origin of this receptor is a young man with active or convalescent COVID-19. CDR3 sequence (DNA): TGTGCCAGCAGTGGAGAACTTCCCTACGAGCAGTACTTC. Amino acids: CASSGELPYEQYF.